The 16 T cell receptor beta chains presented below share a single source sample, sequenced in a study of shared clonotypes between healthy human individuals. Clones were sequenced by immunoSEQ multiplex PCR, and TCRdb holds only the in-frame ones, with some missing. The sample consists of some 2.1 million clones, just under 95% of them appearing once. CD45RO-negative, CCR7-positively selected cells formed the naive CD8 fraction, excluding terminally differentiated effector memory CD45RA+ cells. Sequencing used naive CD8+ T cells from PBMCs. These TCRs come from a man aged 18 to 35 in good health. Some clones in this sample may be carry-over from other donors' samples.

The J gene is TRBJ2-7, the V gene TRBV19; TRBD1 matches at 7 bases. This CDR3 comprises 15 residues. With 5 bases clipped from V and 4 bases from J, the junction kept 11 bases outside the gene matches. Germline CDR1 is LNHDA and CDR2 is SQIVND (reference sequence). The CDR3 sequence: CASSPTGTDVYEQYF. CDR3 DNA: TGTGCCAGTAGTCCGACCGGGACAGATGTATACGAGCAGTACTTC. Full variable domain (rest looked up from reference TRBV19 and TRBJ2-7): DGGITQSPKYLFRKEGQNVTLSCEQNLNHDAMYWYRQDPGQGLRLIYYSQIVNDFQKGDIAEGYSVSREKKESFPLTVTSAQKNPTAFYLCASSPTGTDVYEQYFGPGTRLTVT.

The J gene is TRBJ1-5, the V gene TRBV28; D gene uncertain. The V gene lost 3 bases and the J gene lost 7 bases, with 19 bases spanning the gap. CDR1 is MDHEN and CDR2 is SYDVKM in the germline V gene. The CDR3 is 16 amino acids. The CDR3 here is CASSFPRTGLGQPQHF. The DNA for the CDR3 is TGTGCCAGCAGTTTTCCTCGGACGGGTCTTGGACAGCCCCAGCATTTT.

This sequence joins TRBV7-3 and TRBJ2-1; maybe TRBD2 (5 bases). This CDR3 has 17 residues. V lost 5 bases and J lost 2, with 19 bases in between. Looked up from germline, CDR1 is SGHTA and CDR2 is FQGTGA. CDR3 region: CASSPIPRETPYNEQFF. The CDR3, as DNA: TGTGCCAGCAGCCCGATACCAAGGGAGACCCCCTACAATGAGCAGTTCTTC.

In this sample, this clone turned up once. The genes are TRBV5-8 and TRBJ1-5; 8 bases agree with TRBD1. Germline lookup yields CDR1 SGHTS and CDR2 YDEGEE. Trimming removed 4 bases from V and 6 bases from J; junction bases left unmatched: 9. The CDR3 totals 15 residues. The CDR3 nucleotides are TGTGCCAGCAGCCCCCAGGACAGGGAACTTCAGCCCCAGCATTTT. Residues: CASSPQDRELQPQHF.

The CDR3 DNA reads as TGTGCCAGTCAGGGGGGCGCCGGGGAGACCCAGTACTTC. Protein sequence: CASQGGAGETQYF. V and J are TRBV6-5 and TRBJ2-5, with D possibly being TRBD1 (7 bases). In germline, CDR1 is MNHEY, CDR2 SVGAGI. The CDR3 is made up of 13 amino acids. V shed 9 bases and J shed 5 bases, with 16 bases lying between them.

This chain uses TRBV30 with TRBJ2-2; 7 nucleotides line up with TRBD2. CDR1 and CDR2 from the germline V gene are GTSNPN and SVGIG (reference sequence). The length of the CDR3 is 14 residues. V dropped 0 bases and J dropped 4; count of bases not matched to a gene: 2. The CDR3 is CAWSVTSSTGELFF. DNA of the CDR3: TGTGCCTGGAGTGTGACTAGCAGCACCGGGGAGCTGTTTTTT. Using reference TRBV30 and TRBJ2-2 for the parts outside the CDR3, the full variable domain is SQTIHQWPATLVQPVGSPLSLECTVEGTSNPNLYWYRQAAGRGLQLLFYSVGIGQISSEVPQNLSASRPQDRQFILSSKKLLLSDSGFYLCAWSVTSSTGELFFGEGSRLTVL.

The chain couples TRBV9 to TRBJ1-3, with TRBD1 identical over 10 bases. The length of the CDR3 is 17 residues. Germline loops: CDR1 SGDLS, CDR2 YYNGEE. J was trimmed by 3 bases and V by 3 bases; bases with no gene match: 9. In DNA, the CDR3 is TGTGCCAGCAGCGCCCAAGGACAGGGGGTGCGTGGAAACACCATATATTTT. As protein: CASSAQGQGVRGNTIYF.

Of note for this clone: The sample has other DNA sequences that encode this CDR3 too. The gene calls are TRBV13 and TRBJ1-2; 8 nucleotides match TRBD1. Germline V gene sequence: CDR1 PRHDT, CDR2 FYEKMQ (reference sequence). After removal of 5 bases from V and 2 bases from J, the junction contained 4 bases not matched to a gene. This CDR3 is built from 14 residues. CDR3 amino acids: CASSLGQGNYGYTF. Here the CDR3 DNA reads TGTGCCAGCAGCCTTGGACAGGGCAACTATGGCTACACCTTC. The full variable domain, with the rest looked up from reference TRBV13 and TRBJ1-2, is AAGVIQSPRHLIKEKRETATLKCYPIPRHDTVYWYQQGPGQDPQFLISFYEKMQSDKGSIPDRFSAQQFSDYHSELNMSSLELGDSALYFCASSLGQGNYGYTFGSGTRLTVV.

The V gene is TRBV28, the J gene TRBJ2-7; D is undetermined. The CDR3 loop spans 14 amino acids. Germline V gene sequence: CDR1 MDHEN, CDR2 SYDVKM. Trimming removed 6 bases at V and 2 bases at J, with 14 bases between. Written as DNA, the CDR3 is TGTGCCAGCAGCTGGGTCACAACCCCCTACGAGCAGTACTTC. Its translation is CASSWVTTPYEQYF.

About this clone: Other nucleotide sequences in the sample specify the same CDR3. The CDR3 coding sequence is TGTGCCAGCAGCTTAGCTAGCGGCTACGAGCAGTACTTC. This encodes CASSLASGYEQYF. The V call is TRBV11-2, the J call TRBJ2-7, with 7 bases lining up with TRBD2. V dropped 1 base and J dropped 3; count of bases not matched to a gene: 0. The CDR3 covers 13 residues. CDR1 and CDR2 (germline): SGHAT, FQNNGV. Full variable domain (outside the CDR3, taken from reference TRBV11-2 and TRBJ2-7): EAGVAQSPRYKIIEKRQSVAFWCNPISGHATLYWYQQILGQGPKLLIQFQNNGVVDDSQLPKDRFSAERLKGVDSTLKIQPAKLEDSAVYLCASSLASGYEQYFGPGTRLTVT.

The rearrangement joins TRBV19 to TRBJ1-1; D not certain. CDR1 and CDR2 from the germline V gene are LNHDA and SQIVND (reference sequence). Deletions cut 7 bases from V and 0 bases from J, with 21 bases between. The length of the CDR3 is 17 residues. The CDR3 region is CASIPFIEAGMNTEAFF. The CDR3 DNA is TGTGCCAGTATCCCATTCATCGAGGCGGGAATGAACACTGAAGCTTTCTTT.

The genes are TRBV19 and TRBJ1-2; weak D call: TRBD1 (5 bases). The CDR3 extends over 12 amino acids. In germline, CDR1 is LNHDA, CDR2 SQIVND (reference sequence). V gave up 10 bases and J gave up 2 bases, with 11 bases separating them. CDR3 in amino acids: CATRDGNYGYTF. Here the CDR3 DNA reads TGTGCCACCCGGGACGGGAACTATGGCTACACCTTC.

This chain links TRBV6-4 with TRBJ1-5; D remains ambiguous. The CDR3 extends over 15 amino acids. The germline gives CDR1 MRHNA, CDR2 SNTAGT. Trimming shortened V by 5 bases and J by 1 base, and 12 bases separated the two germline ends. This CDR3 is CASSSRVRSNQPQHF. CDR3 nucleotide sequence: TGTGCCAGCAGTTCAAGGGTAAGGAGCAATCAGCCCCAGCATTTT.

The chain joins TRBV10-3 to TRBJ2-7; TRBD1 matches at 7 bases. V lost 5 bases and J lost 0; bases outside the gene matches: 4. Germline-derived CDR1 and CDR2 are ENHRY and SYGVKD. CDR3 length equals 14 residues. In nucleotides, the CDR3 is TGTGCCATCAGTCCGGGACAGAGCTCCTACGAGCAGTACTTC. Translating it yields CAISPGQSSYEQYF.

The chain employs TRBV30 and TRBJ1-1; D ambiguous. Trimming took off 3 bases at V and 3 bases at J, with 11 bases between the two ends. CDR3 length: 13 residues. Germline CDR1 reads GTSNPN; CDR2 reads SVGIG (reference sequence). CDR3 coding DNA: TGTGCCTGGAGCCCGTCCCGGGACACTGAAGCTTTCTTT. Translating gives CAWSPSRDTEAFF.

The V call is TRBV9, the J call TRBJ2-7; 10 bases align to TRBD1. Germline V gene data show CDR1 as SGDLS and CDR2 as YYNGEE. J lost 2 bases, V lost 6 bases, and 5 bases had no gene match. CDR3 length equals 14 residues. CDR3 sequence: CASTPGTGAYEQYF. CDR3 DNA sequence: TGTGCCAGCACACCCGGGACAGGGGCCTACGAGCAGTACTTC. The full variable domain, completed using reference TRBV9 and TRBJ2-7, is DSGVTQTPKHLITATGQRVTLRCSPRSGDLSVYWYQQSLDQGLQFLIQYYNGEERAKGNILERFSAQQFPDLHSELNLSSLELGDSALYFCASTPGTGAYEQYFGPGTRLTVT.